The 26 T cell receptor beta chains presented below share a single source sample, sequenced in a study of shared clonotypes between healthy human individuals. TCRdb's table, derived via immunoSEQ multiplex PCR, lists solely in-frame clones and lacks some. The sample shows some 700,000 clones, about 92% of them seen only once. The sequenced sample consisted of memory CD8+ T cells from PBMCs. The subset is: CD45RO+ cells pooled with CCR7-negative TemRA cells. The receptors shown here come from a man in his late teens or twenties in good health. Some clones in this sample may be carry-over from other donors' samples.

The genes are TRBV25-1 and TRBJ1-1; TRBD1 is a possible D gene (5 bases). The CDR3 runs to 14 residues. V was clipped by 6 bases and J by 1 base, with 12 bases between them. Germline V gives CDR1 MGHDK, CDR2 SYGVNS. The CDR3 bases are TGTGCCAGCAGCCCAGGGAGGTCGAACACTGAAGCTTTCTTT. Its translation: CASSPGRSNTEAFF.

The J gene is TRBJ1-1, the V gene TRBV5-1; 8 bases fit TRBD1. The junction had 5 bases not matched to a gene; V was cut back by 4 bases and J by 0 bases. This CDR3 is 15 amino acids long. Germline assignment: CDR1 SGHRS and CDR2 YFSETQ. In DNA form, the CDR3 reads TGCGCCAGCAGCACAAGACAGGGGCTGAACACTGAAGCTTTCTTT. Translated: CASSTRQGLNTEAFF.

V is TRBV27 and J is TRBJ2-2; D tentatively fits TRBD1 or TRBD2 (6 bases each). Germline-derived CDR1 and CDR2 are MNHEY and SMNVEV (reference sequence). V was clipped by 8 bases and J by 11 bases, with 12 bases between them. CDR3 size: 11 residues. CDR3 DNA: TGTGCCAGCGGGAGGACAGTCGAGCTGTTTTTT. It codes for CASGRTVELFF.

This clone was picked up one time. The V and J genes are TRBV7-9 and TRBJ1-1; no definite D call. CDR1 is SEHNR, CDR2 FQNEAQ, per germline (reference sequence). This CDR3 comprises 13 residues. V was cut by 5 bases and J by 1 base, with 8 bases left in between. The CDR3 bases are TGTGCCAGCAGCGAGTCCGCGAACACTGAAGCTTTCTTT. Its protein product is CASSESANTEAFF.

This clone was picked up one time. The rearrangement uses TRBV11-3 and TRBJ1-1, with unresolved D. This CDR3 region has 13 residues. Germline CDR1 reads SGHNT; CDR2 reads YENEEA. V lost 4 bases, J lost 7 bases, and 13 bases lay in between. The CDR3 region has the DNA TGTGCCAGCAGCTCCCGGGGTTTAGGTGAAGCTTTCTTT. It translates to CASSSRGLGEAFF.

This clone showed up just a few times. This chain uses TRBV7-3 with TRBJ1-3; D is unclear. Germline-derived CDR1 and CDR2 are SGHTA and FQGTGA. The CDR3 totals 14 residues. Trimming removed 1 base at V and 4 bases at J, with 8 bases between. For the CDR3, the DNA is TGTGCCAGCAGCTTAAACGGTCGAGGAAACACCATATATTTT. Translation gives CASSLNGRGNTIYF.

The chain has TRBV5-6 and TRBJ2-7, with D perhaps given as TRBD1 or TRBD2 (5 bases each). CDR3 length: 13 amino acids. V was trimmed by 1 base and J by 7 bases, leaving 12 bases between them. The germline V gene encodes CDR1 SGHDT and CDR2 YYEEEE. The CDR3 nucleotides read TGTGCCAGCAGCTTGTCGACGGGGCAAGAGCAGTACTTC. It codes for CASSLSTGQEQYF.

This clone was counted a few times. J is TRBJ1-1 and V is TRBV29-1; no definite D call. V lost 4 bases, J lost 7 bases, and 7 bases lay in between. The CDR3 loop spans 10 amino acids. From germline, CDR1 is SQVTM and CDR2 ANQGSEA. Here the CDR3 reads CSVVFSEAFF. The CDR3, as DNA: TGCAGCGTTGTTTTTAGTGAAGCTTTCTTT.

The gene calls are TRBV5-5 and TRBJ1-3, with a possible D match to TRBD1 (6 bases). The V end lost 2 bases, the J end lost 2 bases, and 8 bases lay between the germline ends. The CDR3 contains 14 residues. Looked up from germline, CDR1 is SGHKS and CDR2 is YYEKEE (reference sequence). The CDR3 region is CASSFWTAGNTIYF. CDR3 in DNA: TGTGCCAGCAGCTTTTGGACAGCTGGAAACACCATATATTTT.

The rearrangement uses TRBV30 and TRBJ1-6; D ambiguous. The germline gives CDR1 GTSNPN, CDR2 SVGIG (reference sequence). The CDR3 has 10 amino acids. V lost 5 bases and J 10 bases, leaving 6 bases between the germline ends. The CDR3 protein is CAWGRSPLHF. The CDR3 DNA reads as TGTGCCTGGGGGAGGTCACCCCTCCACTTT.

The chain links TRBV4-1 to TRBJ2-7; 10 bases map to TRBD2. Trimming cost V 1 base and J 3 bases; bases outside gene matches: 9. Per the germline V gene, CDR1 is MGHRA and CDR2 is YSYEKL. The CDR3 length is 17 residues. As DNA, the CDR3 is TGCGCCAGCAGCCAAGTCCAAATCGGACTAGCGGACTACGAGCAGTACTTC. Its protein is CASSQVQIGLADYEQYF.

The chain recombines TRBV4-3 with TRBJ2-1; D possibly matches TRBD1 or TRBD2 (5 bases each). Trimming removed 8 bases at V and 6 bases at J, with 17 bases between. In germline, CDR1 is LGHNA, CDR2 YSLEER. CDR3 length equals 14 residues. CDR3 region: CASAHRGSGNEQFF. The DNA for the CDR3 is TGCGCCAGCGCCCACCGGGGCAGCGGCAATGAGCAGTTCTTC.

The CDR3, as DNA: TGTGCCAGCAGCGTAGGGCTAGGGGGAGGGCCCTACAATGAGCAGTTCTTC. As protein: CASSVGLGGGPYNEQFF. The genes are TRBV9 and TRBJ2-1; D is perhaps TRBD2 (7 bases). The germline V gene has CDR1 SGDLS and CDR2 YYNGEE. The CDR3 covers 17 residues. Trimming took off 0 bases at V and 2 bases at J, with 15 bases between the two ends.

V is TRBV11-2 and J is TRBJ2-3, with 10 positions matching TRBD2. This CDR3 region has 18 residues. CDR1 SGHAT and CDR2 FQNNGV come from the germline V gene. Trimming took 6 bases from V and 2 from J; bases not matched to a gene: 14. The CDR3 DNA sequence: TGTGCCAGCAGACTAAACCCTGGGCTAGCGGGAGTCACAGATACGCAGTATTTT. Protein: CASRLNPGLAGVTDTQYF.

The chain employs TRBV10-3 and TRBJ2-7, with D possibly TRBD2 on 6 matching bases. The CDR3 is 11 residues long. Trimming cost V 8 bases and J 4 bases, with 9 bases left between them. Germline-derived CDR1 and CDR2 are ENHRY and SYGVKD. CDR3 residues: CAIASGYEQYF. For the CDR3, the DNA is TGTGCCATCGCCAGCGGGTACGAGCAGTACTTC.

The chain recombines TRBV9 with TRBJ2-7, with D possibly called TRBD1 or TRBD2 (6 bases each). The V gene's germline CDR1 is SGDLS and CDR2 YYNGEE. V was clipped by 0 bases and J by 5 bases, with 15 bases between them. This CDR3 region has 15 residues. The CDR3 reads CASSVDGGRFDEQYF. The CDR3 bases are TGTGCCAGCAGCGTAGACGGGGGCCGTTTTGACGAGCAGTACTTC.

The chain combines TRBV5-1 with TRBJ1-4, with D perhaps TRBD1 (5 bases). In germline, CDR1 is SGHRS, CDR2 YFSETQ. V was clipped by 3 bases and J by 7 bases, with 16 bases between them. The CDR3 runs 15 residues. This CDR3 is CASSWDGAGREKLFF. For the CDR3, the DNA is TGCGCCAGCAGCTGGGACGGAGCAGGTCGTGAAAAACTGTTTTTT.

The chain employs TRBV5-8 and TRBJ2-1, with 9 bases matching TRBD1. The CDR3 runs 12 residues. CDR1 and CDR2 from the germline V gene are SGHTS and YDEGEE. Unmatched junction bases numbered 0, after V lost 3 bases and J lost 8 bases. The CDR3 nucleotides read TGTGCCAGCAGCTGGACAGGGGATGAGCAGTTCTTC. Protein sequence: CASSWTGDEQFF.

This clone was recorded only once. The chain employs TRBV6-5 and TRBJ2-3; the match to TRBD1 covers 7 bases. Germline V CDR1 and CDR2: MNHEY, SVGAGI. V trimming: 4 bases; J trimming: 2 bases; junction bases outside the gene matches: 9. This CDR3 has 16 amino acids. The CDR3 is CASSFWTGQNTDTQYF. For the CDR3, the DNA is TGTGCCAGCAGTTTTTGGACAGGACAAAACACAGATACGCAGTATTTT.

The genes are TRBV7-9 and TRBJ2-7, with 10 positions matching TRBD2. The V and J ends lost 4 bases and 1 base, in that order; junction bases with no gene match: 7. This CDR3 spans 16 amino acids. Germline lookup yields CDR1 SEHNR and CDR2 FQNEAQ (reference sequence). The CDR3 region has the DNA TGTGCCAGCAGCTCACAGATGACTAGCGGGTCCTACGAGCAGTACTTC. It is translated as CASSSQMTSGSYEQYF.

The chain recombines TRBV19 with TRBJ2-7; 9 nucleotides align to TRBD2. In germline, CDR1 is LNHDA, CDR2 SQIVND (reference sequence). CDR3 size: 14 residues. Trimming at V came to 10 bases and at J to 4 bases, leaving 11 bases not matched to a gene. CDR3 DNA sequence: TGTGCCACTGCCCCGGGACTAGCAGCTTACGAGCAGTACTTC. Protein: CATAPGLAAYEQYF.

The rearrangement uses TRBV10-1 and TRBJ2-1, with D possibly being TRBD1 (6 bases). Germline loops: CDR1 WNHNN, CDR2 SYGVQD (reference sequence). This CDR3 contains 13 residues. V gave up 5 bases and J gave up 8 bases, with 13 bases separating them. The CDR3 DNA follows: TGCGCCAGCAGTAACAACCGACAGGATGAGCAGTTCTTC. It translates to CASSNNRQDEQFF.

V usage is TRBV4-1 and J usage is TRBJ2-7, with unresolved D. Trimming pared 0 bases from V and 7 bases from J, leaving 16 bases between. The length of the CDR3 is 15 residues. The V gene's germline CDR1 is MGHRA and CDR2 YSYEKL. The CDR3 sequence: CASSQDLMAVEEQYF. CDR3 DNA: TGCGCCAGCAGCCAAGATTTAATGGCAGTAGAAGAGCAGTACTTC.

The V and J genes are TRBV6-1 and TRBJ2-7, with D possibly being TRBD1 (5 bases). CDR3 size: 12 residues. Germline CDR1 and CDR2: MNHNS and SASEGT. V lost 6 bases and J 2 bases, leaving 8 bases between the germline ends. DNA for the CDR3: TGTGCCAGCAGGGCAGGGCCCTACGAGCAGTACTTC. Protein product: CASRAGPYEQYF.

The chain couples TRBV2 to TRBJ1-5, with D unclear. The germline V gene encodes CDR1 SNHLY and CDR2 FYNNEI. The CDR3 has 13 residues. V lost 6 bases and J 4 bases, leaving 10 bases between the germline ends. CDR3 loop: CASRKRGNQPQHF. The CDR3 bases are TGTGCCAGCAGAAAAAGAGGGAATCAGCCCCAGCATTTT. Full variable domain (outside the CDR3, taken from reference TRBV2 and TRBJ1-5): EPEVTQTPSHQVTQMGQEVILRCVPISNHLYFYWYRQILGQKVEFLVSFYNNEISEKSEIFDDQFSVERPDGSNFTLKIRSTKLEDSAMYFCASRKRGNQPQHFGDGTRLSIL.

The V call is TRBV14, the J call TRBJ2-1, with D perhaps matching TRBD1 (5 bases). V was shortened by 0 bases and J by 7 bases, with 13 bases between the two germline ends. CDR1 and CDR2 (germline): SGHDN, FVKESK. The CDR3 covers 15 residues. The CDR3 DNA is TGTGCCAGCAGCCAAGATCCCAGGGTGAGGAATGAGCAGTTCTTC. Translating gives CASSQDPRVRNEQFF.